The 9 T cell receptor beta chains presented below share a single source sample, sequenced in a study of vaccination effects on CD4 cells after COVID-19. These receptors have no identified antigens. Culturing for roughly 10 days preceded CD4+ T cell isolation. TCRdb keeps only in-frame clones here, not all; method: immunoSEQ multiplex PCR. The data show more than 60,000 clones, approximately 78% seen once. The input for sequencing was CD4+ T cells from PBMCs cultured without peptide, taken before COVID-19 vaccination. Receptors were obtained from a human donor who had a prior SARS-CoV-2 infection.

This CDR3 is CASSSGRVNTGELFF. CDR3 sequence (DNA): TGTGCCAGCAGTTCTGGACGGGTAAACACCGGGGAGCTGTTTTTT. This chain joins TRBV6-2 or TRBV6-3 and TRBJ2-2; D remains ambiguous. Germline assignment: CDR1 MNHEY and CDR2 SVGEGT. The CDR3 is made up of 15 amino acids. V shed 4 bases and J shed 2 bases, with 11 bases lying between them.

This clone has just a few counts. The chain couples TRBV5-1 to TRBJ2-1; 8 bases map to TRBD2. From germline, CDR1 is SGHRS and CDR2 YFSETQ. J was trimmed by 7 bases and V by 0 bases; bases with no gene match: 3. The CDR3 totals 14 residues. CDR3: CASSLGLAGNEQFF. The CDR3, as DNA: TGCGCCAGCAGCTTGGGGCTAGCGGGTAATGAGCAGTTCTTC.

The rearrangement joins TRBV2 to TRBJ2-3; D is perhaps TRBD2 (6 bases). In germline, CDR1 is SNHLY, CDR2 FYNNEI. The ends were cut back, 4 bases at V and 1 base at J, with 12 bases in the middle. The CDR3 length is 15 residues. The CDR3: CASSGLAARTDTQYF. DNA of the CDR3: TGTGCCAGCAGTGGCTTAGCGGCCCGCACAGATACGCAGTATTTT.

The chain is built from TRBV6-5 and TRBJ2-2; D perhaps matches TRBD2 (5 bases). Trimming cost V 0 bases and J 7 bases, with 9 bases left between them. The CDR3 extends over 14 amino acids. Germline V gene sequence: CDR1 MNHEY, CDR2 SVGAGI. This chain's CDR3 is CASSYSNGGGELFF. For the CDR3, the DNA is TGTGCCAGCAGTTACTCGAACGGAGGCGGGGAGCTGTTTTTT.

CDR3 sequence reads: CASSVWGAQGDTQYF. Written as DNA, the CDR3 is TGTGCCAGCAGCGTTTGGGGGGCGCAGGGAGATACGCAGTATTTT. The chain is built from TRBV9 and TRBJ2-3; the D gene could be TRBD1 or TRBD2 (6 bases each). CDR1 is SGDLS and CDR2 is YYNGEE in the germline V gene. Between the trimmed V and J ends, which lost 2 bases and 5 bases, there was a span of 15 bases. The CDR3 has 15 residues.

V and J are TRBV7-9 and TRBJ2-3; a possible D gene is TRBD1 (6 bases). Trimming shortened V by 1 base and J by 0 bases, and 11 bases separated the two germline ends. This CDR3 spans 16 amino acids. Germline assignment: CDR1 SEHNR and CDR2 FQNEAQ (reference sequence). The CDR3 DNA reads TGTGCCAGCAGCTTAGGGGGGCTTACTAGCACAGATACGCAGTATTTT. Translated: CASSLGGLTSTDTQYF.

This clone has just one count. The CDR3 here is CASSRGTGHLTSYEQYF. CDR3 DNA: TGCGCCAGCAGCCGCGGGACAGGCCACCTCACCTCCTACGAGCAGTACTTC. V is TRBV4-1 and J is TRBJ2-7, with 8 bases lining up with TRBD1. J gave up 0 bases and V 4 bases, and 11 bases lay outside the gene matches. Germline assignment: CDR1 MGHRA and CDR2 YSYEKL. The CDR3 loop spans 17 amino acids.

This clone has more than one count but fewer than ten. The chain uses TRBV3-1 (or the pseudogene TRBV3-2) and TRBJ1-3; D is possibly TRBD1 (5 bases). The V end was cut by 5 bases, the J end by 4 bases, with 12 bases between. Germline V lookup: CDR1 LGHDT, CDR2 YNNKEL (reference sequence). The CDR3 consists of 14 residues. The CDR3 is CASSVRDGGNTIYF. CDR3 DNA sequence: TGTGCCAGCAGCGTTCGGGACGGCGGAAACACCATATATTTT.

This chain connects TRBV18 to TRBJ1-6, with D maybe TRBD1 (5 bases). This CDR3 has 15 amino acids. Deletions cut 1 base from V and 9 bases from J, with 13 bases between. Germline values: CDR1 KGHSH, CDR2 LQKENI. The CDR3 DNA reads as TGTGCCAGCTCACCACTGGGGCAGGCGGGTTCACCCCTCCACTTT. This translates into CASSPLGQAGSPLHF.